The 16 T cell receptor beta chains in this list originate from one sample, sequenced in a study of Ad26.COV2.S vaccination and SARS-CoV-2 variants. Profiling relied on immunoSEQ multiplex PCR, and the TCRdb table lists in-frame clones only, not all of them. This sample yields some 290,000 clones, of which approximately 80% are seen a single time; 2% to 2.5% belongs to the top ten. Treatment defined: 19 received Ad26.COV2.S at low or high dose, single or two shots; 5 received placebo; per-sample allocation not given. Samples were taken on day 63 after the first vaccine or placebo injection. The starting material was peripheral blood, obtained in a trial of Ad26.COV2.S vaccine versus placebo. The receptor set was obtained from a person between 18 and 60 years old who received the Ad26.COV2.S COVID-19 vaccine or a placebo.

V gene TRBV10-2 combines with J gene TRBJ2-2; 8 positions match TRBD2. The ends lost 8 bases at V and 4 bases at J; junction bases unmatched: 9. The CDR3 contains 15 residues. Germline V gene data show CDR1 as WSHSY and CDR2 as SAAADI. The CDR3 nucleotides are TGCGCCAGCTTGCGGGCGGGGGGCATCACCGGGGAGCTGTTTTTT. Protein sequence: CASLRAGGITGELFF.

The chain carries TRBV6-5 and TRBJ1-2, with D possibly matching TRBD1 (6 bases). Trimming shortened V by 7 bases and J by 5 bases, and 20 bases separated the two germline ends. This CDR3 has 15 amino acids. Germline loops: CDR1 MNHEY, CDR2 SVGAGI. The CDR3 is CASKLRGQLGYGYTF. The CDR3 coding sequence is TGTGCCAGCAAGCTTCGGGGGCAGCTGGGGTATGGCTACACCTTC.

The V gene is TRBV12-5, the J gene TRBJ2-7; 9 bases fit TRBD1. The CDR3 loop spans 14 amino acids. J lost 5 bases, V lost 6 bases, and 8 bases had no gene match. Per germline, CDR1 LGHNT and CDR2 FRNRAP. The CDR3 DNA follows: TGTGCTAGTGGCACCGGGACAGGGTTGGACGAGCAGTACTTC. Translated, it gives CASGTGTGLDEQYF.

The rearrangement links TRBV7-9 to TRBJ2-1; D is possibly TRBD2 (5 bases). CDR1 and CDR2 (germline): SEHNR, FQNEAQ (reference sequence). The CDR3 has 15 amino acids. With 5 bases removed from V and 7 bases from J, the gap between germline ends came to 18 bases. CDR3 amino acids: CASSLSSLALNEQFF. Written as DNA, the CDR3 is TGTGCCAGCAGCCTTAGCAGCCTAGCTCTTAATGAGCAGTTCTTC.

The sample holds a few counts of this clone. V gene TRBV3-1 (or the pseudogene TRBV3-2) combines with J gene TRBJ1-2; TRBD1 aligns across 7 bases. The CDR3 consists of 12 residues. Germline trimming cut 2 bases from V and 10 bases from J; bases unmatched to any gene: 4. Germline-derived CDR1 and CDR2 are LGHDT and YNNKEL (reference sequence). CDR3 nucleotide sequence: TGTGCCAGCAGCCAAAGGACAGGTCCCTACACCTTC. This encodes CASSQRTGPYTF.

This chain connects TRBV10-1 to TRBJ2-3; no clear D gene. The CDR3 is 11 amino acids. With 5 bases removed from V and 5 bases from J, the gap between germline ends came to 5 bases. Germline V gene sequence: CDR1 WNHNN, CDR2 SYGVQD (reference sequence). The CDR3 spells CASSYKDTQYF. Written as DNA, the CDR3 is TGCGCCAGCAGTTATAAAGATACGCAGTATTTT.

The V gene is TRBV3-1 (or the pseudogene TRBV3-2), the J gene TRBJ2-2; D is possibly TRBD1 (7 bases). CDR1 and CDR2 from the germline V gene are LGHDT and YNNKEL (reference sequence). Trimming pared 5 bases from V and 7 bases from J, leaving 11 bases between. This CDR3 spans 13 amino acids. CDR3 sequence reads: CASSGRGVGELFF. The DNA for the CDR3 is TGTGCCAGCAGCGGCAGGGGGGTCGGGGAGCTGTTTTTT.

This chain joins TRBV13 and TRBJ2-7; TRBD1 might be the D (6 bases). This CDR3 has 14 amino acids. Looked up from germline, CDR1 is PRHDT and CDR2 is FYEKMQ (reference sequence). Trimming left V 5 bases short and J 1 base short, with 12 bases between. The CDR3 bases are TGTGCCAGCAGCGAAACTGGACAGTCCTACGAGCAGTACTTC. This translates into CASSETGQSYEQYF.

This chain's CDR3 is CASSPQGYEQYF. The CDR3, as DNA: TGTGCCAGCAGTCCTCAGGGCTACGAGCAGTACTTC. The chain is built from TRBV6-5 and TRBJ2-7; D possibly corresponds to TRBD1 (5 bases). Germline CDR1 reads MNHEY; CDR2 reads SVGAGI. V was cut by 5 bases and J by 3 bases, with 8 bases left in between. This CDR3 region has 12 residues.

The chain has TRBV27 and TRBJ1-1, with D uncertain. V shed 5 bases and J shed 3 bases, with 16 bases lying between them. CDR3 length: 15 residues. Germline V gene data show CDR1 as MNHEY and CDR2 as SMNVEV (reference sequence). The CDR3 DNA is TGTGCCAGCAGTCCCCTTCTGGCTCGTTACACTGAAGCTTTCTTT. Amino acids: CASSPLLARYTEAFF.

The chain combines TRBV27 with TRBJ1-1; tentative D call: TRBD1 (5 bases). The CDR3 covers 13 residues. Per the germline V gene, CDR1 is MNHEY and CDR2 is SMNVEV (reference sequence). With 1 base removed from V and 7 bases from J, the gap between germline ends came to 10 bases. The chain's CDR3 is CASSLLPRGEAFF. CDR3 coding DNA: TGTGCCAGCAGTTTATTGCCGAGGGGTGAAGCTTTCTTT.

V usage is TRBV7-2 and J usage is TRBJ2-1, with D unclear. This CDR3 has 16 amino acids. Per germline, CDR1 SGHTA and CDR2 FQGNSA. The germline V and J ends were trimmed by 5 bases and 0 bases, with 14 bases remaining between them. The CDR3 sequence: CASSLVADLSYNEQFF. In nucleotides, the CDR3 is TGTGCCAGCAGCCTCGTAGCAGACCTCTCCTACAATGAGCAGTTCTTC.

V is TRBV27 and J is TRBJ1-5; tentatively, D is TRBD1 (5 bases). The CDR3 has 13 amino acids. Germline CDR1 MNHEY, CDR2 SMNVEV (reference sequence). V was shortened by 3 bases and J by 5 bases, with 8 bases between the two germline ends. This chain's CDR3 is CASSFMGDQPQHF. CDR3 nucleotide sequence: TGTGCCAGCAGTTTTATGGGGGATCAGCCCCAGCATTTT.

The chain joins TRBV18 to TRBJ1-1; TRBD1 matches at 8 bases. J was trimmed by 0 bases and V by 6 bases; bases with no gene match: 6. The length of the CDR3 is 15 residues. From germline, CDR1 is KGHSH and CDR2 LQKENI. CDR3 coding DNA: TGTGCCAGCTCCCGGGACAGGAAGATGAACACTGAAGCTTTCTTT. This gives the protein CASSRDRKMNTEAFF. The variable domain in full, completed from reference TRBV18 and TRBJ1-1, reads NAGVMQNPRHLVRRRGQEARLRCSPMKGHSHVYWYRQLPEEGLKFMVYLQKENIIDESGMPKERFSAEFPKEGPSILRIQQVVRGDSAAYFCASSRDRKMNTEAFFGQGTRLTVV.

This clone has just a few counts. The rearrangement uses TRBV5-1 and TRBJ1-4; D gene ambiguous. The CDR3 extends over 14 amino acids. Germline CDR1 is SGHRS and CDR2 is YFSETQ. V was trimmed by 4 bases and J by 8 bases, leaving 15 bases between them. CDR3 sequence: CASSPQDWGEKLFF. CDR3 coding DNA: TGCGCCAGCAGCCCGCAGGACTGGGGAGAAAAACTGTTTTTT.

The V call is TRBV9, the J call TRBJ2-1; D gene unclear. The germline V gene has CDR1 SGDLS and CDR2 YYNGEE. V was pared by 0 bases and J by 7 bases, with 8 bases between. The CDR3 loop spans 13 amino acids. The CDR3 nucleotides read TGTGCCAGCAGCGTAGCCCCTCCAAATGAGCAGTTCTTC. It yields the protein CASSVAPPNEQFF.